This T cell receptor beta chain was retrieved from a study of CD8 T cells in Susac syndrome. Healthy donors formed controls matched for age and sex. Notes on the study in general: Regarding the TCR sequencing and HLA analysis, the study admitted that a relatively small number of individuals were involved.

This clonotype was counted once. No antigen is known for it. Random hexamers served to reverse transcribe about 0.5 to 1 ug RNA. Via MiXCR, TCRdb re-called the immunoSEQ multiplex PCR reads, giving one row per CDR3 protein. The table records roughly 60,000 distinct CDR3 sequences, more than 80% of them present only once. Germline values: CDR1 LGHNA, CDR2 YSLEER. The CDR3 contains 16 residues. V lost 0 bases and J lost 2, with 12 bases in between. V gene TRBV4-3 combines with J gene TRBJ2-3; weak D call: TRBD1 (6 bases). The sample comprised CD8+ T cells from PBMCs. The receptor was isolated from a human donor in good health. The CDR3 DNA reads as TGCGCCAGCAGCCAAGATATGCAGGGGTACACAGATACGCAGTATTTT. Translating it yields CASSQDMQGYTDTQYF.